Sequencing of this TCR beta chain was carried out in a study of blood T cell repertoires in COVID-19. Germline V lookup: CDR1 LNHDA, CDR2 SQIVND (reference sequence). V trimming: 4 bases; J trimming: 7 bases; junction bases outside the gene matches: 9. This CDR3 is 15 amino acids long. Measured with immunoSEQ multiplex PCR; TCRdb has only the in-frame clones, and not every one. The table records more than 200,000 clones, more than 75% of them present only once. The specimen sequenced was peripheral blood. The genes are TRBV19 and TRBJ2-1, with TRBD1 identical over 8 bases. The clonotype was recovered from an older woman with COVID-19, enrolled during active disease. CDR3 region: CASSTDRGMGNEQFF. DNA for the CDR3: TGTGCCAGTAGTACTGACAGGGGAATGGGTAATGAGCAGTTCTTC.